Listed below are T cell receptor beta chains from one sample, sequenced in a study of OX40 agonist ivuxolimab in advanced cancers. Repertoires were generated with immunoSEQ multiplex PCR, while TCRdb's copy carries only in-frame clones and drops some. The data contain 75,000 to 100,000 clones, about 84% of them singletons. The sequencing here drew on CD4+ or CD8+ T cells sorted from blood, taken in a trial of the OX40 agonist ivuxolimab. These receptors originate from an adult with an advanced solid tumor such as melanoma, head and neck, liver or kidney cancer. The CDR3 runs from the conserved cysteine through the conserved F or W. The order of the fields is V gene, D gene, J gene, clone size, CDR3 DNA, CDR3 protein. The D gene is left open where the match is weak. Only part of the rows carry a size: once, few, many, or a class if the clone is expanded.

TRBV2,TRBD1,TRBJ1-5,-,TGTGCCAGCAGTAGCACAGGGGTGGGCAATCAGCCCCAGCATTTT,CASSSTGVGNQPQHF
TRBV19,TRBD1,TRBJ1-5,-,TGTGCCAGTAGCCCGACAGGGGGTCCTTATCAGCCCCAGCATTTT,CASSPTGGPYQPQHF
TRBV27,-,TRBJ2-1,-,TGTGCCAGCAGGCCGGCTAGAGTTGGCAATGAGCAGTTCTTC,CASRPARVGNEQFF
TRBV6-5,-,TRBJ1-2,-,TGTGCCAGCAGTCCCAACGGGTTTAACTATGGCTACACCTTC,CASSPNGFNYGYTF
TRBV7-7,TRBD1,TRBJ2-7,-,TGTGCCAGCAGCCCGACAGGGGCCAACTCCTACGAGCAGTACTTC,CASSPTGANSYEQYF
TRBV5-1,TRBD1,TRBJ2-2,-,TGCGCCAGCAGATTCGGGACAGGGTTAACCGGGGAGCTGTTTTTT,CASRFGTGLTGELFF
TRBV6-5,-,TRBJ1-1,-,TGTGCCAGCAGTTGGGACTCCTGGTGGACTGAAGCTTTCTTT,CASSWDSWWTEAFF
TRBV6-1,-,TRBJ1-1,-,TGTGCCAGCAGTGAAACTTGGAGGGACACTGAAGCTTTCTTT,CASSETWRDTEAFF
TRBV2,-,TRBJ2-2,-,TGTGCCAGCAGTGAACAGGGTTGGCCGAACACCGGGGAGCTGTTTTTT,CASSEQGWPNTGELFF
TRBV6-5,TRBD2,TRBJ2-7,-,TGTGCCAGCAGTTACGGACTAGGGGAGCAGTACTTC,CASSYGLGEQYF
TRBV6-4,-,TRBJ1-1,few,TGTGCCAGCAGCCTAGGGAGGAACACTGAAGCTTTCTTT,CASSLGRNTEAFF
TRBV29-1,-,TRBJ2-1,-,TGCAGCGTTGGGTCCGTGGGGGGTTCCTACAATGAGCAGTTCTTC,CSVGSVGGSYNEQFF
TRBV5-6,-,TRBJ1-1,-,TGTGCCAGCAGCTGGGGACCACTTGAAGCTTTCTTT,CASSWGPLEAFF
TRBV15,-,TRBJ1-1,-,TGTGCCACCAGCAGAGATGCACACACTGAAGCTTTCTTT,CATSRDAHTEAFF
TRBV19,TRBD1,TRBJ1-2,-,TGTGCCAGTAATAAACAGGGGGCTCAAGGATATGGCTACACCTTC,CASNKQGAQGYGYTF
TRBV7-2,TRBD1,TRBJ2-1,-,TGTGCCAGCAGCTTAGAAACAGGGGTGAATGAGCAGTTCTTC,CASSLETGVNEQFF
TRBV7-8,-,TRBJ2-7,-,TGTGCCAGCAGCTTCACGGGATCGGGCTCCTACGAGCAGTACTTC,CASSFTGSGSYEQYF
TRBV7-9,-,TRBJ1-2,-,TGTGCCAGCAGCCTACATCCCCCTCGAGGCTACACCTTC,CASSLHPPRGYTF
TRBV10-3,TRBD1,TRBJ1-2,-,TGTGCCATCAGTGAGCCGACAGGGGCTGAACTAACTAGGGGCTACACCTTC,CAISEPTGAELTRGYTF
TRBV18,-,TRBJ1-2,-,TGTGCCAGCTCTCCGGACGACTATGGCTACACCTTC,CASSPDDYGYTF
TRBV27,TRBD1,TRBJ1-2,-,TGTGCCAGCCGCACAGGGGGGAATGGCTACACCTTC,CASRTGGNGYTF
TRBV10-1,-,TRBJ1-1,-,TGCGCCAGCAGTGGCGGGGTGGATCCGAACACTGAAGCTTTCTTT,CASSGGVDPNTEAFF
TRBV9,-,TRBJ1-1,-,TGTGCCAGCAGCGTATCGACAGGTGAAGCTTTCTTT,CASSVSTGEAFF
TRBV23-1,TRBD1,TRBJ2-7,-,TGCGCCAGCAGCCAAGGCAGGGGGAGTTCGTGGGAGCAGTACTTC,CASSQGRGSSWEQYF
TRBV19,-,TRBJ1-2,once,TGTGCCAGTATGGCGCAGAACTATGGCTACACCTTC,CASMAQNYGYTF